Below, 27 T cell receptor beta chains from the same sample are listed, as sequenced in a study of metastatic and nonmetastatic thyroid tumors. Each patient went into thyroid surgery without having received any treatment. TCRdb re-called the PCR reads with MiXCR. This sample has 34,000 or so clones, with 15% to 20% found just once. The sequencing input was blood. These receptors came from a female donor with papillary thyroid cancer or a benign thyroid nodule (not recorded which). Some clones in this sample may be carry-over from other donors' samples.

This clone has a handful of counts. V usage is TRBV4-2 and J usage is TRBJ2-2; 9 bases are shared with TRBD2. The ends lost 8 bases at V and 6 bases at J; junction bases unmatched: 13. CDR1 LGHNA and CDR2 YNFKEQ come from the germline V gene. The CDR3 has 16 amino acids. CDR3 loop: CASHQVAGEVSGELFF. In DNA form, the CDR3 reads TGTGCCAGCCACCAAGTAGCGGGAGAGGTGTCCGGGGAGCTGTTTTTT.

This clone was counted many times. The J gene is TRBJ2-1, the V gene TRBV6-4, with 12 nucleotides matching TRBD2. The CDR3 length is 17 residues. Germline CDR1 MRHNA, CDR2 SNTAGT. The ends lost 7 bases at V and 0 bases at J; junction bases unmatched: 7. Written as DNA, the CDR3 is TGTGCCAGCAAGGGGCTAGCGGGAGGGCCCTCCTACAATGAGCAGTTCTTC. Translation gives CASKGLAGGPSYNEQFF.

This clone was detected ten times or more. The CDR3 nucleotides read TGTGCCAGCAGCTTAGATAGGACAACAAGCTCCTACGAGCAGTACTTC. Protein sequence: CASSLDRTTSSYEQYF. V is TRBV11-2 and J is TRBJ2-7, with D tentatively TRBD1 (5 bases). Germline loops: CDR1 SGHAT, CDR2 FQNNGV. The CDR3 loop spans 16 amino acids. V shed 0 bases and J shed 0 bases, with 12 bases lying between them.

In the case of this clone: The sample carries other DNA sequences with the same CDR3. V and J are TRBV27 and TRBJ1-1; D ambiguous. Trimming removed 2 bases from V and 0 bases from J, with 4 bases in between. The CDR3 runs 13 residues. Germline lookup yields CDR1 MNHEY and CDR2 SMNVEV (reference sequence). The CDR3 here is CASSLVVNTEAFF. The CDR3 nucleotides read TGTGCCAGCAGTTTAGTCGTGAACACTGAAGCTTTCTTT.

This clone was seen at least ten times. This chain connects TRBV18 to TRBJ2-7; D might be TRBD1 (5 bases). The CDR3 is 18 amino acids. Germline V gives CDR1 KGHSH, CDR2 LQKENI. Trimming left V 3 bases short and J 1 base short, with 22 bases between. CDR3 sequence (DNA): TGTGCCAGCTCACCCTCCAAATCATCCAGGGTATGGTCCTACGAGCAGTACTTC. Translated: CASSPSKSSRVWSYEQYF. The complete variable domain, with remaining parts taken from reference TRBV18 and TRBJ2-7, reads NAGVMQNPRHLVRRRGQEARLRCSPMKGHSHVYWYRQLPEEGLKFMVYLQKENIIDESGMPKERFSAEFPKEGPSILRIQQVVRGDSAAYFCASSPSKSSRVWSYEQYFGPGTRLTVT.

This clone was seen ten or more times. In nucleotides, the CDR3 is TGTGCCAGCAGCACCCGAGGGTCCCAAGAGACCCAGTACTTC. Translated, it gives CASSTRGSQETQYF. This chain connects TRBV9 to TRBJ2-5; TRBD2 might be the D (5 bases). Germline values: CDR1 SGDLS, CDR2 YYNGEE. Trimming removed 4 bases at V and 1 base at J, with 11 bases between. The CDR3 has 14 residues.

This clone was recorded at least ten times. The V gene is TRBV4-2, the J gene TRBJ2-7; D remains ambiguous. Trimming took off 4 bases at V and 0 bases at J, with 7 bases between the two ends. This CDR3 spans 13 amino acids. Germline CDR1 LGHNA, CDR2 YNFKEQ. The CDR3 protein is CASSRYSSYEQYF. CDR3 nucleotides: TGTGCCAGCAGCCGTTACAGCTCCTACGAGCAGTACTTC.

This clone has a handful of counts. This chain links TRBV28 with TRBJ1-1, with D possibly TRBD1 on 5 matching bases. The germline V gene encodes CDR1 MDHEN and CDR2 SYDVKM. Trimming stripped 2 bases from V and 8 bases from J, with 18 bases between. CDR3 size: 15 residues. The CDR3 loop reads CASSLGAAVALEAFF. Written as DNA, the CDR3 is TGTGCCAGCAGTTTAGGGGCCGCAGTGGCTCTGGAAGCTTTCTTT.

The chain uses TRBV5-1 and TRBJ1-6; TRBD1 agrees at 9 bases. After removal of 6 bases from V and 5 bases from J, the junction contained 9 bases not matched to a gene. The CDR3 is made up of 16 amino acids. Germline CDR1 SGHRS, CDR2 YFSETQ. CDR3 region: CASTEWGQGNNSPLHF. The CDR3 bases are TGCGCCAGCACCGAATGGGGACAGGGCAATAATTCACCCCTCCACTTT.

There are many counts of this clone. V gene TRBV5-1 combines with J gene TRBJ1-2; 7 bases match TRBD1. Germline assignment: CDR1 SGHRS and CDR2 YFSETQ. CDR3 length: 13 amino acids. V gave up 4 bases and J gave up 3 bases; unmatched junction bases: 3. CDR3 sequence (DNA): TGCGCCAGCAGCGCAGGGGGATACTATGGCTACACCTTC. This encodes CASSAGGYYGYTF.

In its sample, this clone was seen many times. Other DNA variants within this sample encode the same CDR3. This CDR3 reads CASSLEWGRETQYF. CDR3 nucleotide sequence: TGCGCCAGCAGCTTGGAGTGGGGACGAGAGACCCAGTACTTC. The chain has TRBV5-1 and TRBJ2-5; possibly TRBD1 or TRBD2 for D (5 bases each). V was pared by 0 bases and J by 4 bases, with 10 bases between. Per the germline V gene, CDR1 is SGHRS and CDR2 is YFSETQ. This CDR3 comprises 14 residues.

This clone was observed a few times. A much more abundant neighbour one base away suggests this may be a read error. The rearrangement uses TRBV19 and TRBJ1-1, with TRBD1 matching over 7 bases. Germline CDR1 and CDR2: LNHDA and SQIVND (reference sequence). The CDR3 is 15 residues long. The V gene end was trimmed by 5 bases and the J gene end by 5 bases; junction bases not matched to a gene: 11. As DNA, the CDR3 is TGTGCCAGTAGTGGACCACAGGGGAGGGAGACTGAAGCTTTCTTT. Translation gives CASSGPQGRETEAFF.

This clone has at least ten counts. The V and J genes are TRBV24-1 and TRBJ2-5; TRBD2 is a possible D gene (5 bases). V lost 4 bases to trimming and J lost 5 bases, with 13 bases between them. The CDR3 loop spans 14 amino acids. In germline, CDR1 is KGHDR, CDR2 SFDVKD. CDR3 DNA: TGTGCCACCAGTGACGACGGACTTTCGGAGACCCAGTACTTC. Translation: CATSDDGLSETQYF.

Remarks on this clone: An end of the junction does not agree with germline; a read error may underlie this. The chain links TRBV7-7 to TRBJ2-3; 12 bases line up with TRBD2. The V gene's germline CDR1 is SSHAT and CDR2 FNYEAQ (reference sequence). The CDR3 has 16 amino acids. CDR3 DNA sequence: TGTGCTAGCAACAAACCAACTAGCGGGAGGAAGGATACTCAGTATTTT. Its protein is CASNKPTSGRKDTQYF.

This clone occurred many times. The V gene is TRBV30, the J gene TRBJ1-2; no reliable D call. The V gene lost 4 bases and the J gene lost 2 bases, with 11 bases spanning the gap. Germline CDR1 and CDR2: GTSNPN and SVGIG (reference sequence). This CDR3 is 13 amino acids long. CDR3 coding DNA: TGTGCCTGGACGGACCCGGGAAACTATGGCTACACCTTC. Protein: CAWTDPGNYGYTF. Full variable domain (rest looked up from reference TRBV30 and TRBJ1-2): SQTIHQWPATLVQPVGSPLSLECTVEGTSNPNLYWYRQAAGRGLQLLFYSVGIGQISSEVPQNLSASRPQDRQFILSSKKLLLSDSGFYLCAWTDPGNYGYTFGSGTRLTVV.

This clone occurred a few times. This may come from a read error, since a much larger clone is one base off. Additional DNA sequences in this sample encode the identical CDR3. The V gene is TRBV29-1, the J gene TRBJ1-1; D gene uncertain. Germline loops: CDR1 SQVTM, CDR2 ANQGSEA. The CDR3 sequence is 10 residues long. Trimming stripped 7 bases from V and 8 bases from J, with 11 bases between. CDR3 residues: CSGAAGEAFF. The CDR3 region has the DNA TGCAGCGGTGCGGCAGGAGAAGCTTTCTTT.

This clone was recorded once. The genes are TRBV5-1 and TRBJ2-2, with D maybe TRBD2 (6 bases). Trimming removed 1 base from V and 4 bases from J, with 14 bases in between. This CDR3 comprises 16 residues. Germline CDR1 is SGHRS and CDR2 is YFSETQ. CDR3 protein: CASSLSGGATTGELFF. CDR3 in DNA: TGCGCCAGCAGCTTGTCTGGCGGGGCTACCACCGGGGAGCTGTTTTTT. Complete variable domain (other parts from reference TRBV5-1 and TRBJ2-2): KAGVTQTPRYLIKTRGQQVTLSCSPISGHRSVSWYQQTPGQGLQFLFEYFSETQRNKGNFPGRFSGRQFSNSRSEMNVSTLELGDSALYLCASSLSGGATTGELFFGEGSRLTVL.

This clone was detected many times. This chain connects TRBV6-2 or TRBV6-3 to TRBJ1-2, with TRBD1 identical over 10 bases. The V segment lost 2 bases and the J segment 4 bases; nucleotides outside the gene matches: 13. CDR3 size: 18 residues. Germline V CDR1 and CDR2: MNHEY, SVGEGT. The DNA of the CDR3 is TGTGCCAGCAGTTACCTCGGGACAGGGGCGGTTGGCAGCTATGGCTACACCTTC. Translated, it gives CASSYLGTGAVGSYGYTF.

This clone was observed at least ten times. The V and J genes are TRBV28 and TRBJ1-2, with D possibly being TRBD1 (6 bases). Per the germline V gene, CDR1 is MDHEN and CDR2 is SYDVKM. V was shortened by 4 bases and J by 6 bases, with 9 bases between the two germline ends. The CDR3 runs 12 residues. In nucleotides, the CDR3 is TGTGCCAGCAGTTCGGACAGACATGGCTACACCTTC. Its protein product is CASSSDRHGYTF.

In its sample, this clone was seen many times. This may be a read error: a much more frequent sequence differs by one nucleotide. Within the sample, other DNA sequences also encode this same CDR3. The rearrangement links TRBV6-4 to TRBJ2-2, with D perhaps TRBD1 (6 bases). CDR3 length: 16 amino acids. The germline V gene has CDR1 MRHNA and CDR2 SNTAGT. In nucleotides, the CDR3 is TGCGCCAGCAGTGACTCCGCAGGGGCGGATACTGGGGAGCTGTTTTTT. Translating it yields CASSDSAGADTGELFF.

Note on this clone: This CDR3 fails to terminate in the conserved phenylalanine or tryptophan, so it likely reflects a read error. J is TRBJ1-2 and V is TRBV7-6; D is perhaps TRBD1 (6 bases). CDR3 length: 13 amino acids. The V gene lost 3 bases and the J gene lost 6 bases, with 11 bases spanning the gap. Germline V gene lookup returns CDR1 SGHVS and CDR2 FNYEAQ. CDR3 nucleotide sequence: TGTGCCAGCAGCTTCGGACAGACGGATGGCTACACCTCC. It codes for CASSFGQTDGYTS.

This clone showed up many times. This chain connects TRBV19 to TRBJ1-5; D is uncertain. Germline values: CDR1 LNHDA, CDR2 SQIVND (reference sequence). Trimming pared 7 bases from V and 7 bases from J, leaving 17 bases between. The CDR3 loop spans 14 amino acids. This CDR3 reads CASTTVSSSQPQHF. As DNA, the CDR3 is TGTGCCAGTACGACCGTTTCGAGTTCGCAGCCCCAGCATTTT.

This clone was counted ten times or more. The chain links TRBV30 to TRBJ2-2; possibly TRBD1 for D (6 bases). The CDR3 sequence is 15 residues long. The V end was cut by 0 bases, the J end by 3 bases, with 11 bases between. Germline CDR1 GTSNPN, CDR2 SVGIG (reference sequence). The CDR3 sequence is CAWSVTGSDTGELFF. The CDR3 region has the DNA TGTGCCTGGAGTGTAACAGGGAGCGACACCGGGGAGCTGTTTTTT.

Many counts were recorded for this clone. The chain links TRBV15 to TRBJ2-6; no firm D call. The germline V and J ends were trimmed by 3 bases and 1 base, with 7 bases remaining between them. CDR1 LNHNV and CDR2 YYDKDF come from the germline V gene (reference sequence). The CDR3 has 15 amino acids. Here the CDR3 DNA reads TGTGCCACCAGCAGCCCGCAGTCTGGGGCCAACGTCCTGACTTTC. It encodes CATSSPQSGANVLTF.

This clone was seen repeatedly, ten times or more. This chain joins TRBV19 and TRBJ2-1; a possible D gene is TRBD1 (6 bases). The germline CDR1 and CDR2 sequences are LNHDA and SQIVND (reference sequence). The length of the CDR3 is 15 residues. V lost 2 bases and J lost 4, with 12 bases in between. The DNA for the CDR3 is TGTGCCAGTAGTATAAATAGCGACAGGTACAATGAGCAGTTCTTC. Its translation is CASSINSDRYNEQFF.

This clone showed up many times. The J gene is TRBJ1-5, the V gene TRBV4-1; D unclear. The germline V gene encodes CDR1 MGHRA and CDR2 YSYEKL. V dropped 3 bases and J dropped 8 bases, with 11 bases sitting between them. The CDR3 covers 13 residues. The CDR3 DNA sequence: TGCGCCAGCAGCCAGTGGGTTATGGAGCCCCAGCATTTT. Protein sequence: CASSQWVMEPQHF.

This clone was seen many times. V usage is TRBV6-1 and J usage is TRBJ2-7, with TRBD2 matching over 9 bases. The V gene end was trimmed by 6 bases and the J gene end by 6 bases; junction bases not matched to a gene: 12. The CDR3 is made up of 15 amino acids. Germline V CDR1 and CDR2: MNHNS, SASEGT. DNA for the CDR3: TGTGCCAGCAGCGGATCCTCGGGACTAGCAAGCGAGCAGTACTTC. This gives the protein CASSGSSGLASEQYF.